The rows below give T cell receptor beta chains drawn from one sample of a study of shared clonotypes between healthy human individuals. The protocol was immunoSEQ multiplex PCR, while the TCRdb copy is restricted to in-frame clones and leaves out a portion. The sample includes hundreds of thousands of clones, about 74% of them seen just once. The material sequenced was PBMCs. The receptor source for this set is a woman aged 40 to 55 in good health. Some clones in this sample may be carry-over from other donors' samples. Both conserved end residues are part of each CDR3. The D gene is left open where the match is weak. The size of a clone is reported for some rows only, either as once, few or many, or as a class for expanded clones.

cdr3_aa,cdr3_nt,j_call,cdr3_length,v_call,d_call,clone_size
CASSVATGGLAVYNEQFF,TGTGCCAGCAGCGTAGCTACAGGGGGCCTAGCGGTCTACAATGAGCAGTTCTTC,TRBJ2-1,18,TRBV9,TRBD1,NA
CASSYSGTSGRYEQYF,TGTGCCAGCAGTTACTCGGGGACTAGCGGGAGGTACGAGCAGTACTTC,TRBJ2-7,16,TRBV6-5,TRBD2,NA
CASSFEASAPTDTQYF,TGTGCCAGCAGTTTTGAGGCTAGCGCTCCCACAGATACGCAGTATTTT,TRBJ2-3,16,TRBV27,NA,NA
CASSLGTRNTGELFF,TGTGCCAGCAGCTTAGGGACTCGTAACACCGGGGAGCTGTTTTTT,TRBJ2-2,15,TRBV5-4,NA,NA
CASSRPGTSMPYEQYF,TGTGCCAGCAGCCGACCGGGGACCTCTATGCCCTACGAGCAGTACTTC,TRBJ2-7,16,TRBV28,NA,NA
CASSGRDSNTGELFF,TGCGCCAGCAGCGGACGGGACAGCAACACCGGGGAGCTGTTTTTT,TRBJ2-2,15,TRBV5-1,TRBD1,NA
CASSFESQGNTIYF,TGTGCCAGCAGCTTTGAAAGCCAGGGGAACACCATATATTTT,TRBJ1-3,14,TRBV7-8,NA,NA
CASSQATGTGELFF,TGTGCCAGCAGCCAGGCTACAGGGACCGGGGAGCTGTTTTTT,TRBJ2-2,14,TRBV14,NA,NA
CASTRTGTPRRGEQYF,TGTGCCAGCACGCGCACCGGGACACCCCGAAGAGGCGAGCAGTACTTC,TRBJ2-7,16,TRBV28,NA,NA
CAISGQVADTQYF,TGTGCCATCAGTGGTCAGGTTGCAGATACGCAGTATTTT,TRBJ2-3,13,TRBV10-3,NA,NA
CASSVSGPTYEQYF,TGTGCCAGCAGCGTCTCCGGGCCAACCTACGAGCAGTACTTC,TRBJ2-7,14,TRBV28,NA,NA
CASSTHRRTDNQPQHF,TGTGCCAGCAGCACCCACAGAAGGACAGACAATCAGCCCCAGCATTTT,TRBJ1-5,16,TRBV28,NA,NA
CASSQDPTGVTGELFF,TGCGCCAGCAGCCAAGACCCGACAGGGGTCACCGGGGAGCTGTTTTTT,TRBJ2-2,16,TRBV5-1,TRBD1,NA
CSEEKTANYGYTF,TGCAGCGAGGAAAAGACAGCTAACTATGGCTACACCTTC,TRBJ1-2,13,TRBV29-1,NA,many
CASSEGQVSNQPQHF,TGTGCCAGCAGTGAAGGGCAGGTTAGCAATCAGCCCCAGCATTTT,TRBJ1-5,15,TRBV2,NA,once
CASSLLWGANEKLFF,TGTGCCAGCAGCTTACTGTGGGGGGCTAATGAAAAACTGTTTTTT,TRBJ1-4,15,TRBV7-2,NA,NA
CASRTVQDGYEQYF,TGTGCCAGCAGGACGGTACAGGACGGCTACGAGCAGTACTTC,TRBJ2-7,14,TRBV28,NA,once
CASSARLAASTDTQYF,TGTGCCAGCAGCGCTCGACTAGCAGCCAGCACAGATACGCAGTATTTT,TRBJ2-3,16,TRBV7-9,TRBD2,NA
CASSPRTGEAGELFF,TGCGCCAGCAGTCCCCGGACAGGGGAGGCCGGGGAGCTGTTTTTT,TRBJ2-2,15,TRBV23-1,TRBD1,NA
CASSLIAGGISETQYF,TGTGCCAGCAGCTTAATAGCGGGAGGTATTTCGGAGACCCAGTACTTC,TRBJ2-5,16,TRBV7-8,TRBD2,NA
CASSFDGAYGYTF,TGTGCCAGCAGTTTCGACGGGGCCTATGGCTACACCTTC,TRBJ1-2,13,TRBV27,NA,NA
CASSFTGHEQYF,TGTGCCAGCAGCTTTACAGGGCACGAGCAGTACTTC,TRBJ2-7,12,TRBV11-1,NA,NA
CASSLGGAANYGYTF,TGTGCCAGCAGCTTGGGGGGGGCGGCGAACTATGGCTACACCTTC,TRBJ1-2,15,TRBV5-4,NA,NA
CASSSRGNYGYTF,TGTGCCAGCAGCTCCCGTGGGAACTATGGCTACACCTTC,TRBJ1-2,13,TRBV7-9,NA,NA
CASSVTGQIDYEQYF,TGTGCCAGTAGTGTTACGGGACAGATCGACTACGAGCAGTACTTC,TRBJ2-7,15,TRBV19,TRBD1,NA
CASSSPSTDTQYF,TGTGCCAGCAGTTCCCCCTCTACAGATACGCAGTATTTT,TRBJ2-3,13,TRBV28,NA,NA
CASSSGPSGYEQYF,TGCGCCAGCAGCTCCGGGCCCAGCGGCTACGAGCAGTACTTC,TRBJ2-7,14,TRBV5-1,NA,NA
CASSVGGGDNSPLHF,TGTGCCAGCAGCGTAGGCGGGGGGGATAATTCACCCCTCCACTTT,TRBJ1-6,15,TRBV9,NA,many
CASSPLRRGSYNEQFF,TGTGCCAGCAGTCCACTGAGGCGGGGTTCCTACAATGAGCAGTTCTTC,TRBJ2-1,16,TRBV27,NA,NA
CASSQLLALSNEQFF,TGTGCCAGCAGCCAATTACTAGCGCTCAGTAATGAGCAGTTCTTC,TRBJ2-1,15,TRBV14,TRBD2,NA
CASSFEPQNTEAFF,TGCGCCAGCAGCTTCGAACCACAGAACACTGAAGCTTTCTTT,TRBJ1-1,14,TRBV5-1,NA,NA
CASSLLDSNQPQHF,TGTGCCAGCAGTTTATTGGACAGCAATCAGCCCCAGCATTTT,TRBJ1-5,14,TRBV28,NA,NA